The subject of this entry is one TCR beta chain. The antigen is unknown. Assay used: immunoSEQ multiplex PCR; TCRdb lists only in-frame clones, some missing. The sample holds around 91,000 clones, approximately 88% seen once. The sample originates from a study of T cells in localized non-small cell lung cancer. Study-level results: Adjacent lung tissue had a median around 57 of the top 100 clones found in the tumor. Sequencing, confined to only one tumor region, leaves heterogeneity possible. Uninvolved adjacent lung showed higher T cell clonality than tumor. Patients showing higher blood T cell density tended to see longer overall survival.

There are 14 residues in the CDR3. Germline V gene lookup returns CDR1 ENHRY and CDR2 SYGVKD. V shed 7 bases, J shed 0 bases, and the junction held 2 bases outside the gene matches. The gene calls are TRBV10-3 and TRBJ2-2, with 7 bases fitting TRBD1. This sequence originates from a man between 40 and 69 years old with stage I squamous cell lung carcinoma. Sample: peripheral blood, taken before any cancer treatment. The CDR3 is CAIKGAPNTGELFF. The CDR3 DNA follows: TGTGCCATCAAGGGGGCCCCGAACACCGGGGAGCTGTTTTTT.